This T cell receptor (beta chain) was captured in a study of blood T cells in healthy people across ages (dated by TCRdb to about 2015). Some background on the complete study: In model experiments, roughly one uniquely barcoded TCR beta cDNA molecule per two T cells was captured by template switching. The study measured age-related changes in TCR beta repertoire diversity using deep sequencing normalized with unique cDNA molecular identifiers. The donors were split into four age groups: young (average around 15 years), middle-aged (roughly 39), aged (62) and long-lived (over 75). To avoid experimental bias, donors of different ages were distributed randomly across sequencing lanes. The study analyzed two additional independent replicas of 1 million unique cDNA reads from the same blood draw for two donors, one aged 18 to 30 and one aged 80 or older. The paper as a whole reports these results and caveats: Observed TCR beta diversity per million T cells fell roughly linearly with age, and a significant reduction was already apparent by age around 40. Because donor CMV infection status was unknown, age-related changes in expanded clonotypes were potentially confounded. Estimates of total diversity based on one million sequenced T cells were considered lower bounds and underestimates. Compared with the aged group, the long-lived group had more naive CD4+ T cells, fewer expanded clones and increased TCR diversity, a pattern suggesting age selection. The percentage of naive T cells measured by flow cytometry correlated strongly with observed TCR beta diversity. Because profiling used bulk unsorted PBMCs, naive and antigen-experienced compartments could not be compared conclusively.

Systemically healthy Caucasian individuals from Russia, 35 to 40 in total and aged about 6 to 95 years, were included as donors. About 9.6 milliliters of peripheral blood were collected from each donor into EDTA-treated Vacutainer tubes. Ficoll-Paque density-gradient centrifugation was used to isolate PBMCs, with at least 6.5 million per sample. Trizol reagent was used to extract total RNA from the PBMCs, yielding at least 5.5 micrograms per sample. For every donor, flow cytometry on a PBMC aliquot measured the percentage of naive CD45RAhigh/CD27high T cells. There are 13 amino acids in the CDR3, from cysteine to phenylalanine inclusive. The only DNA kept is the CDR3, 39 bases in frame from the first base. CDR1 SGHTA and CDR2 FQGNSA are derived from the germline V gene. Trimming takes 7 bases from V and 2 bases from J, and the germline ends sit 11 bases apart. In its sample, this clonotype was seen a few times. Its recognized antigen is unknown. The record has no base qualities; no much larger clone is one base away.

Library construction relied on 5' RACE. The instrument was an Illumina HiSeq 2500. The second PCR ran for about 6 to 11 cycles and used a J-beta primer mix along with a sample-barcoded 5' primer. Each TCR beta cDNA molecule received a unique molecular identifier from a template-switch 5' adaptor carrying 12 random nucleotides. Each sample yielded at least 3 million CDR3-containing paired-end reads. All of the RNA was converted into first-strand cDNA using the Mint cDNA synthesis kit, with a TRBC-specific oligonucleotide serving as the primer. Following uracil-DNA glycosylase treatment, a first 18-cycle PCR with universal primers M1SS and BC2_uni_R was performed on all cDNA. The authors' analysis ran thus. For normalization, 1 million high-quality reads were randomly selected from each sample, with every read carrying a distinct molecular identifier. Reads sharing molecular identifiers were discarded rather than binned into consensus sequences. MiTCR, run with a Q25 quality threshold and the strictest error-elimination algorithm, handled CDR3 identification, clonotype clustering and error correction. A nonparametric unseen species model using Euler transformation provided a lower-bound estimate of total TCR beta diversity. TCRdb reworked the public reads: Q25 trimming with fastp, MiXCR clone assembly, productive beta chains retained. CDR3 protein duplicates are merged, each entry listing the most common genes and DNA. TCRdb assigned the V and J calls; the authors' analysis was not used. This sample lists some 1.6 million distinct CDR3 sequences; about 35% were detected once. The ten largest clones add up to approximately 11% of the sample.

The TCR was taken from a woman aged 30 to 39 in good health. Here the chain combines TRBV7-2 and TRBJ1-2, with the D segment identity uncertain. Sample: blood. The sequence in DNA is TGTGCCAGCAACCCCGGAGGAAACTATGGCTACACCTTC. Its translation reads: CASNPGGNYGYTF.